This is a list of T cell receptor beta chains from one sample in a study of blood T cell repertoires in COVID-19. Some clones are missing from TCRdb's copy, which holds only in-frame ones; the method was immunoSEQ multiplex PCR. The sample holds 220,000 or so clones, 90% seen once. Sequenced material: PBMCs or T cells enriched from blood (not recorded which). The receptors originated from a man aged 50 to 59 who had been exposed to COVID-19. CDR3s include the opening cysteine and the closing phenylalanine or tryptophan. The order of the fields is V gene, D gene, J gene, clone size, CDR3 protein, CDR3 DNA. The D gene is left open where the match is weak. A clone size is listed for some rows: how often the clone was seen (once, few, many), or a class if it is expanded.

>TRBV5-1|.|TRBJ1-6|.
CASSLDRLRYNSPLHF
TGCGCCAGCAGCTTGGACAGGTTACGCTATAATTCACCCCTCCACTTT
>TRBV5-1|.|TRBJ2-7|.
CASSLAPGTYEQYF
TGCGCCAGCAGCCTGGCCCCAGGGACCTACGAGCAGTACTTC
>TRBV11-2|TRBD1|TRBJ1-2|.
CASSLTGGYGYTF
TGTGCCAGCAGCTTAACAGGGGGGTATGGCTACACCTTC
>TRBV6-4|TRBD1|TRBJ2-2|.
CASIIGTGDNTGELFF
TGTGCCAGCATTATCGGGACAGGGGACAACACCGGGGAGCTGTTTTTT
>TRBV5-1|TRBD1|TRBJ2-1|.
CASSSSGTGAYNEQFF
TGCGCCAGCAGCTCTTCCGGGACAGGGGCCTACAATGAGCAGTTCTTC
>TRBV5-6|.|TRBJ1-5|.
CASSFHRDHRINQPQHF
TGTGCCAGCAGCTTCCACAGGGACCACAGAATAAATCAGCCCCAGCATTTT
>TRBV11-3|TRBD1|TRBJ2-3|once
CASSPKGGTGLSDTQYF
TGTGCCAGCAGCCCCAAGGGGGGGACAGGGTTATCAGATACGCAGTATTTT
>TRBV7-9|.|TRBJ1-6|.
CASSTDSPLHF
TGTGCCAGCAGCACTGATTCACCCCTCCACTTT
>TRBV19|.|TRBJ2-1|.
CASSLSGVAAYNEQFF
TGTGCCAGTAGTCTATCTGGAGTCGCCGCCTACAATGAGCAGTTCTTC
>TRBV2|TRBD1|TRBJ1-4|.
CASSGTGGSGEKLFF
TGTGCCAGCAGTGGGACAGGGGGCAGCGGTGAAAAACTGTTTTTT
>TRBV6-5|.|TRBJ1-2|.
CASSPGGELGYTF
TGTGCCAGCAGCCCGGGAGGGGAACTAGGCTACACCTTC
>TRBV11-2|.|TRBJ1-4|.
CASSPRGGVYEKLFF
TGTGCCAGCAGCCCTAGGGGGGGCGTATATGAAAAACTGTTTTTT
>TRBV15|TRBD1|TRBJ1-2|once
CATSRDYQGEYGYTF
TGTGCCACCAGCAGAGATTACCAGGGGGAATATGGCTACACCTTC
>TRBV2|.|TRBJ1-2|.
CASSEANSNYGYTF
TGTGCCAGCAGTGAAGCAAACTCTAACTATGGCTACACCTTC
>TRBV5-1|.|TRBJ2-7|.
CASSLGQGGVHEQYF
TGCGCCAGCAGCTTGGGACAGGGAGGTGTACACGAGCAGTACTTC
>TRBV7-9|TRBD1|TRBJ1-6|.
CASSLEGTANSPLHF
TGTGCCAGCAGCTTAGAAGGGACAGCAAATTCACCCCTCCACTTT
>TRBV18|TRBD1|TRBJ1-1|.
CASSYRQGEGTEAFF
TGTGCCAGCTCATACAGACAGGGAGAAGGAACTGAAGCTTTCTTT
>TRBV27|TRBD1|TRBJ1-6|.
CASSLRWGTGGNNSPLHF
TGTGCCAGCAGTTTAAGGTGGGGGACAGGGGGAAATAATTCACCCCTCCACTTT
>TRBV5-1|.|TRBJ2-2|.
CASSFRQAGELFF
TGCGCCAGCAGCTTTCGACAGGCCGGGGAGCTGTTTTTT
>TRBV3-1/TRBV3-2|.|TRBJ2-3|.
CASSQQLAGYADTQYF
TGTGCCAGCAGCCAACAACTAGCCGGTTACGCAGATACGCAGTATTTT
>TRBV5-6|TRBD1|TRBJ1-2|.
CASAGTGTGVFNGYTF
TGTGCCAGCGCCGGGACGGGGACAGGGGTATTCAATGGCTACACCTTC
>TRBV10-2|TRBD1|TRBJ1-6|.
CASARDRESPLHF
TGCGCCAGCGCTCGGGACAGGGAATCACCCCTCCACTTT
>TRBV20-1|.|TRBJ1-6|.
CSASTADSPLHF
TGCAGTGCAAGTACGGCGGATTCACCCCTCCACTTT
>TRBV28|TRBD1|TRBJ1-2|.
CASSLGQDRGLHFF
TGTGCCAGCAGTTTAGGACAGGACAGGGGGCTCCACTTCTTC
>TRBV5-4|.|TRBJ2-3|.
CASSFTSLGDTQYF
TGTGCCAGCAGCTTTACTAGCCTCGGGGATACGCAGTATTTT
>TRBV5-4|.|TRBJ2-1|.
CASSLGLASYNEQFF
TGTGCCAGCAGCTTGGGGCTAGCTTCCTACAATGAGCAGTTCTTC
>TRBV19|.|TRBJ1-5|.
CASINFRGAQGNQPQHF
TGTGCCAGTATCAATTTCAGGGGAGCGCAGGGCAATCAGCCCCAGCATTTT
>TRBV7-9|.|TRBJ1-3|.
CASSLAWEVPSGNTIYF
TGTGCCAGCAGCTTAGCGTGGGAGGTTCCCTCTGGAAACACCATATATTTT
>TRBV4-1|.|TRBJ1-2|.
CASSRGNYGYTF
TGCGCCAGCAGCCGAGGTAACTATGGCTACACCTTC
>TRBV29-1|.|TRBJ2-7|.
CSVGDYEQYF
TGCAGCGTCGGGGACTACGAGCAGTACTTC
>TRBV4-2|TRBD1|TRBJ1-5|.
CASSQDGTVHSNQPQHF
TGTGCCAGCAGCCAAGACGGGACAGTGCATAGCAATCAGCCCCAGCATTTT
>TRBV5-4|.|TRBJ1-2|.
CASSLEFLVEDGYTF
TGTGCCAGCAGCTTGGAATTTCTTGTCGAGGATGGCTACACCTTC
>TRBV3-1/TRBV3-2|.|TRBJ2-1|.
CASSQARNHEQFF
TGTGCCAGCAGCCAAGCTAGAAATCATGAGCAGTTCTTC
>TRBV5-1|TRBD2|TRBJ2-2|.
CASSLLAGSTGELFF
TGCGCCAGCAGCTTGCTAGCGGGGAGCACCGGGGAGCTGTTTTTT
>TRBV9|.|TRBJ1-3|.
CASSVEGASGNTIYF
TGTGCCAGCAGCGTAGAAGGGGCCTCTGGAAACACCATATATTTT
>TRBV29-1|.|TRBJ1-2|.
CSVAGREWNYTF
TGCAGCGTTGCCGGACGGGAGTGGAACTACACCTTC
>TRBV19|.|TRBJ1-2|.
CASSTRIPLVLNYGYTF
TGTGCCAGTAGTACCAGGATTCCCCTTGTCCTTAACTATGGCTACACCTTC
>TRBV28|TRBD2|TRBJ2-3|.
CASSWGSLLGREGSTDTQYF
TGTGCCAGCAGTTGGGGCAGCCTGCTCGGGCGGGAGGGTAGCACAGATACGCAGTATTTT
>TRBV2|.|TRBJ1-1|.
CASSLRRRAGNTEAFF
TGTGCCAGCAGTCTCCGGAGGAGGGCGGGGAACACTGAAGCTTTCTTT
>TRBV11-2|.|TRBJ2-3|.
CASSSPVGLSTDTQYF
TGTGCCAGCAGCTCGCCGGTGGGGCTGAGCACAGATACGCAGTATTTT
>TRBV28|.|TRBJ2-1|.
CASTSNGRVNEQFF
TGTGCCAGCACCTCAAACGGGAGAGTAAATGAGCAGTTCTTC
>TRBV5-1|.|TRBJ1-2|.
CASSLAGAGGYTF
TGCGCCAGCAGCTTGGCAGGGGCTGGTGGCTACACCTTC
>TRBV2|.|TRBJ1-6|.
CASSGAGSSYNSPLHF
TGTGCCAGCAGTGGAGCAGGGAGCTCCTATAATTCACCCCTCCACTTT
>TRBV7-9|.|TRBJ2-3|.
CASSLPTDTQYF
TGTGCCAGCAGCCTCCCCACAGATACGCAGTATTTT